A few counts support the clone carrying this T cell receptor (beta chain). Its antigen remains unknown. This sample is drawn from a study of shared clonotypes between healthy human individuals. Study-wide findings and caveats: Memory subsets generally showed smaller estimated richness than naive subsets did.

TCRdb's copy holds only in-frame clones and misses some; the assay was immunoSEQ multiplex PCR. The sample contains almost 750,000 clones, 72% of which appear only once. CDR3 length: 18 residues. J was trimmed by 5 bases and V by 4 bases; bases with no gene match: 16. Germline V lookup: CDR1 LNHDA, CDR2 SQIVND (reference sequence). Sequenced: memory CD4+ T cells sorted from blood. The subset here: CD45RA-negative fraction. The source of this sequence is a woman aged 30 to 39 in good health. The chain carries TRBV19 and TRBJ2-7, with TRBD2 matching over 11 bases. The DNA of the CDR3 is TGTGCCAGTAGTACATCAACAGGGGGAACTAGCGGGAGAAACGAGCAGTACTTC. Protein product: CASSTSTGGTSGRNEQYF.